This TCR beta chain comes out of a study of cytomegalovirus exposure and HLA in healthy donors. Turning to the study itself: An early release of data contained tens of millions of unique TCRs, which came from HLA-typed donors.

Per germline, CDR1 SGHVS and CDR2 FNYEAQ. The J segment lost 2 bases and the V segment lost 1 base, leaving 4 bases of the junction unmatched. The CDR3 consists of 16 residues. As concerns this clone: Its antigen is undetermined.

Notes on the study in general: Presence/absence analyses took donor sequencing depth as roughly uniform.

This PCR relied on a set of 60 Vbeta primers and 13 Jbeta primers. The repertoire was sequenced with immunoSEQ multiplex PCR; TCRdb's copy has only in-frame clones and lacks some. The sample yields fewer than 90,000 clones, 75% to 80% seen once. The source of this sequence is a man aged 25 to 40 in good health and CMV-seronegative. The specimen sequenced was PBMCs. The chain combines TRBV7-6 with TRBJ1-3, with 8 bases fitting TRBD1. CDR3 sequence reads: CASSLGQGPPGNTIYF. CDR3 nucleotide sequence: TGTGCCAGCAGCTTAGGACAGGGGCCCCCTGGAAACACCATATATTTT. The complete variable domain, with remaining parts taken from reference TRBV7-6 and TRBJ1-3, reads GAGVSQSPRYKVTKRGQDVALRCDPISGHVSLYWYRQALGQGPEFLTYFNYEAQQDKSGLPNDRFSAERPEGSISTLTIQRTEQRDSAMYRCASSLGQGPPGNTIYFGEGSWLTVV.